This paragraph reports one TCR beta chain. The table came from immunoSEQ multiplex PCR; TCRdb's copy has only in-frame clones and leaves some out. The sample shows tens of thousands of clones, 86% of them seen only once. This entry belongs to a study of OX40 agonist ivuxolimab in advanced cancers. The ends lost 7 bases at V and 6 bases at J; junction bases unmatched: 6. Germline CDR1 is MNHNS and CDR2 is SASEGT. CDR3 size: 14 residues. This sample comprised CD4+ or CD8+ T cells sorted from blood, obtained in a trial of the OX40 agonist ivuxolimab. V usage is TRBV6-1 and J usage is TRBJ1-5; 10 bases fit TRBD1. The receptor was isolated from an adult with an advanced solid tumor such as melanoma, head and neck, liver or kidney cancer. CDR3 residues: CASTEGQGGQPQHF. The CDR3 DNA reads TGTGCCAGCACGGAAGGACAGGGGGGTCAGCCCCAGCATTTT.